Listed below are T cell receptor beta chains from one sample, sequenced in a study of T-cell reconstitution after alpha-beta-depleted transplantation in children. TCRdb used MiXCR to reprocess the PCR reads, holding one entry per CDR3 protein. The profile shows some 600,000 distinct CDR3 sequences, around 13% of them singletons. The sample was PBMCs, mostly from graft donor cells, taken 360 days after TCRalphabeta/CD19-depleted stem cell transplant. These receptors came from a male patient younger than 18 who had a stem cell transplant for acute myeloid leukemia, so the T cells may come from the graft donor. Both conserved end residues are part of each CDR3. A D gene is named only where the DNA matches it firmly. Expanded clones get a size class; other rows say once, few or many, or leave the size out.

>TRBJ1-1|TRBV4-3|-|-
TGCGCCAGCAGCCATGTCGCCTTAGGACGGAGGAGGGACACTGAAGCTTTCTTT
CASSHVALGRRRDTEAFF
>TRBJ2-7|TRBV20-1|-|few
TGCAGTGCTAGAGTGCATCTCTACCCAGGCTACGAGCAGTACTTC
CSARVHLYPGYEQYF
>TRBJ2-7|TRBV29-1|-|many
TGCAGCGTTAGACAGTCACAACAGTACTTC
CSVRQSQQYF
>TRBJ2-3|TRBV21-1|-|-
TGTGCCAGCAACTGGACTAGCCCACTCACAGATACGCAGTATTTT
CASNWTSPLTDTQYF
>TRBJ2-2|TRBV7-9|-|-
TGTGCCAGCAGCTCGGCGTGGCAGGGGAGTACCGGGGAGCTGTTTTTT
CASSSAWQGSTGELFF
>TRBJ2-7|TRBV20-1|TRBD2|-
TGCAGTGCTTGGACTAGCGAAACCCCCTACGAGCAGTACTTC
CSAWTSETPYEQYF
>TRBJ1-5|TRBV27|-|-
TGTGCCAGCAGTTTATATAGGGGGGATGGCAATCAGCCCCAGCATTTT
CASSLYRGDGNQPQHF
>TRBJ2-1|TRBV29-1|-|many
TGCAGCGTCCGGGACGCCTACAATGAGCAGTTCTTC
CSVRDAYNEQFF
>TRBJ1-2|TRBV11-2|-|once
TGTGCCAGCAGCGTCCGGTTCCTCAACTTTGGCTACACCTTC
CASSVRFLNFGYTF
>TRBJ2-1|TRBV29-1|-|many
TGCAGCGTTGTAAGGCGACTAGGGCTTGAGCAGTTCTTC
CSVVRRLGLEQFF
>TRBJ2-1|TRBV6-1|TRBD2|few
TGTGCCAGCAGGTCACAAGCGGGAGGAGGTACAAATGAGCAGTTCTTC
CASRSQAGGGTNEQFF
>TRBJ2-5|TRBV28|TRBD2|few
TGTGCCAGCAGTTCCAGGGGACTAGCGGAATCTATACAAGAGACCCAGTACTTC
CASSSRGLAESIQETQYF
>TRBJ2-7|TRBV20-1|-|-
TGCAGTGCTAGAGATGCACGGGCCCCCTACGAGCAGTACTTC
CSARDARAPYEQYF
>TRBJ2-5|TRBV5-4|TRBD2|-
TGTGCCAGCAGCCATCCAGCGGGAGCGGGAGAGACCCAGTACTTC
CASSHPAGAGETQYF
>TRBJ2-3|TRBV27|TRBD2|few
TGTGCCAGCAGTCCCCTAGCGGGACCCACAGATACGCAGTATTTT
CASSPLAGPTDTQYF
>TRBJ2-7|TRBV4-3|TRBD2|-
TGCGCCAGCAGCCAGGCGGGACTAGCGGGATCTTCCTACGAGCAGTACTTC
CASSQAGLAGSSYEQYF
>TRBJ2-7|TRBV28|-|-
TGTGCCAGCAGTTTACTTCAAGAGTGGGGGGAGCAGTACTTC
CASSLLQEWGEQYF
>TRBJ1-6|TRBV7-9|TRBD1|many
TGTGCCAGCAGCTCTAGACAGGGCAAGAATTCACCCCTCCACTTT
CASSSRQGKNSPLHF
>TRBJ2-2|TRBV29-1|-|few
TGCAGCGTTGTGCCAGGATCTAACACCGGGGAGCTGTTTTTT
CSVVPGSNTGELFF
>TRBJ2-5|TRBV5-1|TRBD1|many
TGCGCCAGCAGTTCTGTGACAGGGGGCGGACAAGAGACCCAGTACTTC
CASSSVTGGGQETQYF
>TRBJ2-5|TRBV29-1|TRBD1|-
TGCAGCGTGGTCGGACAGGGCCAACAAGAGACCCAGTACTTC
CSVVGQGQQETQYF
>TRBJ2-1|TRBV28|TRBD2|-
TGTGCCAGCAGTTCATATCCGACCGGGACTAGCTCCTACAATGAGCAGTTCTTC
CASSSYPTGTSSYNEQFF
>TRBJ2-7|TRBV5-6|TRBD1|few
TGTGCCAGCAGTCGACAGGGGGGGACCTACGAGCAGTACTTC
CASSRQGGTYEQYF
>TRBJ1-4|TRBV5-1|-|-
TGCGCCAGCAGCCCTCTGCCGGGGCCGAATGAAAAACTGTTTTTT
CASSPLPGPNEKLFF
>TRBJ2-3|TRBV4-3|-|many
TGCGCCAGCAGCCGATTGATAACGGATACGCAGTATTTT
CASSRLITDTQYF
>TRBJ2-7|TRBV12-3/TRBV12-4|TRBD2|few
TGTGCCAGCAATCCTTCGGGGCGGGAGGTCTACGAGCAGTACTTC
CASNPSGREVYEQYF
>TRBJ2-7|TRBV18|-|-
TGTGCCAGCTCACCTCTCGGGACCCCGGCCCAGTACTTC
CASSPLGTPAQYF
>TRBJ1-6|TRBV20-1|-|few
TGCAGTGCTAGAGATTGGGCGAGAAGCTCCTATAATTCACCCCTCCACTTT
CSARDWARSSYNSPLHF
>TRBJ1-6|TRBV5-4|-|few
TGTGCCAGCAGCAAACTCACGAGCTCCTATAATTCACCCCTCCACTTT
CASSKLTSSYNSPLHF
>TRBJ2-7|TRBV12-3/TRBV12-4|-|-
TGTGCCAGCAGTCGACAGGCTTCGGGGGAGCAGTACTTC
CASSRQASGEQYF
>TRBJ2-5|TRBV5-1|-|-
TGCGCCAGCAGCTTAATTTTTGAGACCCAGTACTTC
CASSLIFETQYF
>TRBJ2-7|TRBV28|TRBD2|-
TGTGCCAGCAGATCTAGCGGATTCCCCTACGAGCAGTACTTC
CASRSSGFPYEQYF
>TRBJ2-5|TRBV15|TRBD2|few
TGTGCCACCAGCCGGACTAGCGGGAGGGGTTTCCAAGAGACCCAGTACTTC
CATSRTSGRGFQETQYF
>TRBJ2-3|TRBV6-5|TRBD2|-
TGTGCCAGCAGTTACGGGGGGATAGCGGGCGATTACACAGATACGCAGTATTTT
CASSYGGIAGDYTDTQYF
>TRBJ2-1|TRBV12-3/TRBV12-4|-|many
TGTGCCAGCAGTTTATCCGGCCGACAAAGCGTAAAGCAGTTCTTC
CASSLSGRQSVKQFF
>TRBJ2-7|TRBV29-1|-|few
TGCAGCGTTGCTGGGACCCACGAGCAGTACTTC
CSVAGTHEQYF
>TRBJ2-7|TRBV20-1|TRBD2|-
TGCAGTGCTAGAAGTCGGACTAGCGGGAGCTACGAGCAGTACTTC
CSARSRTSGSYEQYF
>TRBJ1-5|TRBV28|-|many
TGTGCCAGCAGTTTCCTTCCGAATCAGCCCCAGCATTTT
CASSFLPNQPQHF
>TRBJ1-5|TRBV28|TRBD1|-
TGTGCCAGTCAGGGGGGGGCGCAGGGTCAGCCCCAGCATTTT
CASQGGAQGQPQHF
>TRBJ2-7|TRBV24-1|-|few
TGTGCCACCAGTCCCGATTCCTACGAGCAGTACTTC
CATSPDSYEQYF
>TRBJ2-1|TRBV7-3|TRBD1|few
TGTGCCAGCAGCTTAATCGGACAGGGATCCTACAATGAGCAGTTCTTC
CASSLIGQGSYNEQFF
>TRBJ2-5|TRBV28|-|many
TGTGCCAGCAGTACACTTGGTCAAGAGACCCAGTACTTC
CASSTLGQETQYF
>TRBJ2-1|TRBV28|TRBD1|few
TGTGCCAGCAGTTCGGGACAGCCCCCCTACAATGAGCAGTTCTTC
CASSSGQPPYNEQFF
>TRBJ2-1|TRBV20-1|TRBD2|-
TGCAGTGCTAGTGGGACTAGCGGGATTGAGCAGTTCTTC
CSASGTSGIEQFF
>TRBJ2-1|TRBV4-3|TRBD1|many
TGCGCCAGCAGCCAAGAAAGGGACAGGGGGAAGTTCTTC
CASSQERDRGKFF
>TRBJ1-5|TRBV12-3/TRBV12-4|-|many
TGTGCCAGCTCCGGTAGAGGGATTCAGCCCCAGCATTTT
CASSGRGIQPQHF
>TRBJ2-7|TRBV20-1|TRBD2|few
TGCAGTGCTGCGGGGACTAGCGGGAGCGTTTCCTACGAGCAGTACTTC
CSAAGTSGSVSYEQYF
>TRBJ2-5|TRBV20-1|-|-
TGCAGTGCTAGGGCGATAGAGACCCAGTACTTC
CSARAIETQYF
>TRBJ2-4|TRBV4-3|-|-
TGCGCCAACAGCCAAGATGTAGACAGGAGAGAAGCCAAAAACATTCAGTACTTC
CANSQDVDRREAKNIQYF
>TRBJ2-3|TRBV29-1|TRBD2|-
TGCAGCGTTGAAGATGGGGGAGCGGGGGGGGTTGATACGCAGTATTTT
CSVEDGGAGGVDTQYF
>TRBJ2-2|TRBV13|-|few
TGTGCCAGCACCGTTGGACTCGACACCGGGGAGCTGTTTTTT
CASTVGLDTGELFF
>TRBJ2-3|TRBV6-1|-|-
TGTGCCAGCAGTGAAATGGAACGGAGACTTCACACAGATACGCAGTATTTT
CASSEMERRLHTDTQYF
>TRBJ1-1|TRBV5-1|-|-
TGCGCCAGCAGCCGAACAGGGTCGGTGAACACTGAAGCTTTCTTT
CASSRTGSVNTEAFF
>TRBJ1-2|TRBV29-1|-|many
TGCAGCGTTAAAGGGGGGTTTGGCTACACCTTC
CSVKGGFGYTF
>TRBJ2-4|TRBV10-3|-|many
TGTGCCATCAGTGAGTCGAGTGACATTCAGTACTTC
CAISESSDIQYF
>TRBJ2-7|TRBV20-1|TRBD2|many
TGCAGTGCTCCTGGACTAGCGGAAGAGCAGTACTTC
CSAPGLAEEQYF
>TRBJ2-1|TRBV28|-|few
TGTGCCAGCCTAGGTCTTTTTGATGGGCATGAGCAGTTCTTC
CASLGLFDGHEQFF
>TRBJ2-4|TRBV14|-|few
TGTGCCAGCAGCTCCGGTAGGCGCACCAAAAACATTCAGTACTTC
CASSSGRRTKNIQYF
>TRBJ2-7|TRBV5-1|-|many
TGCGCCAGCAGCTCCGGGACGGGAAACCCCTACGAGCAGTACTTC
CASSSGTGNPYEQYF
>TRBJ2-1|TRBV24-1|TRBD2|-
TGTGCCACCAGTGATAGGACGGGAGGAAATTACAATGAGCAGTTCTTC
CATSDRTGGNYNEQFF